These T cell receptor beta chains were read from a single sample in a study of regulatory T cells in long-lasting Graves disease. TCRdb used MiXCR to reprocess the multiplex PCR reads, holding one entry per CDR3 protein. The table lists 350,000 to 550,000 distinct CDR3 sequences, about a sixth of them singletons, with under 30% in the top ten. The data were also submitted as part of a second study, on T cells in Graves' hyperthyroidism and ophthalmopathy.

The sequences come from peripheral blood mononuclear cells (PBMCs), collected at new diagnosis, from a patient treated with antithyroid drugs. These TCRs come from a young woman with Graves disease. CDR3s include the opening cysteine and the closing phenylalanine or tryptophan. A D gene is named only where the DNA matches it firmly. Where a row states a size, it is once, few, many or the class of an expanded clone; other rows omit it.

>many|TRBV12-3/TRBV12-4|TRBJ1-1|.
CASQTVSLREAFF
TGTGCCAGCCAGACAGTATCTTTGAGGGAAGCTTTCTTT
>.|TRBV2|TRBJ2-1|.
CASSDSISGNEQFF
TGTGCCAGCAGTGACTCCATTAGTGGGAATGAGCAGTTCTTC
>many|TRBV2|TRBJ1-3|.
CASQTGSSGNTIYF
TGTGCCAGCCAGACAGGAAGCTCTGGAAACACCATATATTTT
>few|TRBV7-6|TRBJ2-7|TRBD1
CASSPDRGQPYEQYF
TGTGCCAGCAGCCCGGACAGGGGCCAACCCTACGAGCAGTACTTC
>many|TRBV20-1|TRBJ2-7|.
CSARVVQMPYEQYF
TGCAGTGCTAGAGTGGTGCAAATGCCCTACGAGCAGTACTTC
>once|TRBV18|TRBJ2-3|.
CASSPPTVIDTQYF
TGTGCCAGCTCACCTCCGACAGTTATAGATACGCAGTATTTT
>many|TRBV7-2|TRBJ1-1|.
CASSPTVWSPEAFF
TGTGCCAGCAGCCCCACCGTTTGGAGCCCTGAAGCTTTCTTT
>few|TRBV28|TRBJ1-4|TRBD1
CASSSGTGSNEKLFF
TGTGCCAGCAGTTCCGGGACAGGGTCTAATGAAAAACTGTTTTTT
>few|TRBV5-1|TRBJ2-1|TRBD2
CASSQIAGPNEQFF
TGCGCCAGCAGCCAAATAGCGGGACCGAATGAGCAGTTCTTC
>many|TRBV6-1|TRBJ2-7|.
CASSPPDPKGTYEQYF
TGTGCCAGCAGTCCCCCGGACCCGAAGGGCACCTACGAGCAGTACTTC
>many|TRBV11-2|TRBJ1-2|.
CASSLDRSNPYGYTF
TGTGCCAGCAGCTTAGATCGTAGCAATCCCTATGGCTACACCTTC
>many|TRBV5-5|TRBJ2-5|.
CASSLRGGEETQYF
TGTGCCAGCAGCTTGAGGGGGGGTGAGGAGACCCAGTACTTC
>many|TRBV7-2|TRBJ2-7|.
CASGEQHYEQYF
TGTGCCAGCGGAGAACAGCACTACGAGCAGTACTTC
>.|TRBV29-1|TRBJ2-3|TRBD2
CSVEPLSWTRHSTDTQYF
TGCAGCGTTGAACCCCTGTCCTGGACTAGGCATAGCACAGATACGCAGTATTTT